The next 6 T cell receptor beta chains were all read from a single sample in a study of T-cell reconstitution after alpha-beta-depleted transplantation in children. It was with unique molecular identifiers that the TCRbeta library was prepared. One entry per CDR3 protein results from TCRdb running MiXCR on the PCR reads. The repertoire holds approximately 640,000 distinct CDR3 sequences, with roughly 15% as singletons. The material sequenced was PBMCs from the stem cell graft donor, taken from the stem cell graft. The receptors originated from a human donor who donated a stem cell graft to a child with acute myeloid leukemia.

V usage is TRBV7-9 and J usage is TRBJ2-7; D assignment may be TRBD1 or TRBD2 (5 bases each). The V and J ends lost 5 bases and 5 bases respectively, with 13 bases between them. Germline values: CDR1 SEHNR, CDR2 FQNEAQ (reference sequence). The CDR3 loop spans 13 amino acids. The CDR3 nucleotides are TGTGCCAGCAGCCCGTCAGGGACGGACGAGCAGTACGTC. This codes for CASSPSGTDEQYV.

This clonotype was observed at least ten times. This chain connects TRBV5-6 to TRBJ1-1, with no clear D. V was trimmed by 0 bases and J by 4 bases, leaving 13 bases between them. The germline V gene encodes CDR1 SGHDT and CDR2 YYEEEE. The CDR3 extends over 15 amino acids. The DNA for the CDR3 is TGTGCCAGCAGCTTGGCCGGCCTACGGATCACTGAAGCTTTCTTT. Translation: CASSLAGLRITEAFF.

Here the CDR3 DNA reads TGTGCCAGCAGCTTTGGGACAGGCCGAGTAGCAACTAATGAAAAACTGTTTTTT. This translates into CASSFGTGRVATNEKLFF. This chain joins TRBV11-2 and TRBJ1-4, with 8 bases lining up with TRBD1. The germline V gene has CDR1 SGHAT and CDR2 FQNNGV. V trimming: 3 bases; J trimming: 0 bases; junction bases outside the gene matches: 9. The CDR3 totals 18 residues.

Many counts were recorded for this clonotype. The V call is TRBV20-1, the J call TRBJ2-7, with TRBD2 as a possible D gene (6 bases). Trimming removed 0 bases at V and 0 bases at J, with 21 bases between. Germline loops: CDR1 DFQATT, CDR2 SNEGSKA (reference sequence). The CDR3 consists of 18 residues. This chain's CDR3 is CSARDRRWTGVSSYEQYF. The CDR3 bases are TGCAGTGCTAGAGATCGGAGGTGGACGGGGGTAAGCTCCTACGAGCAGTACTTC.

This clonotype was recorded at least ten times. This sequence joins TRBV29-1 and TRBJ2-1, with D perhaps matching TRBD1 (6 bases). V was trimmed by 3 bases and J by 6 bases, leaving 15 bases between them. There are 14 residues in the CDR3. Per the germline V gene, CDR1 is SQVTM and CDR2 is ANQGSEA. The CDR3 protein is CSVDPPGGLNEQFF. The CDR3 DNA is TGCAGCGTTGACCCCCCTGGGGGCCTCAATGAGCAGTTCTTC.

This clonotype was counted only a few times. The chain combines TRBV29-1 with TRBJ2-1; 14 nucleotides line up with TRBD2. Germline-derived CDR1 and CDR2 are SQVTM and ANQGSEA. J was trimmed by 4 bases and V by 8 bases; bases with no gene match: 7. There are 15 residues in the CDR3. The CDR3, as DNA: TGCAGCCACGGACTAGCGGGGGGATCGTACAATGAGCAGTTCTTC. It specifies CSHGLAGGSYNEQFF.